The 20 T cell receptor beta chains below all came from one sample that was sequenced in a study of blood T cell repertoires in COVID-19. TCRdb's table, derived via immunoSEQ multiplex PCR, lists solely in-frame clones and lacks some. This table holds about 35,000 clones, 82% found once. Sequencing was done on a sample of peripheral blood. The receptors here all came from a man older than 75 with active or convalescent COVID-19.

In nucleotides, the CDR3 is TGTGCCAGCAGCTTGGTGGAGGAAGCTTTCTTT. Protein sequence: CASSLVEEAFF. V usage is TRBV5-8 and J usage is TRBJ1-1; no clear D gene. The CDR3 has 11 residues. Trimming removed 0 bases at V and 8 bases at J, with 5 bases between. Germline-derived CDR1 and CDR2 are SGHTS and YDEGEE. Supplemented by reference TRBV5-8 and TRBJ1-1, the full variable domain reads EAGVTQSPTHLIKTRGQQATLRCSPISGHTSVYWYQQALGLGLQFLLWYDEGEERNRGNFPPRFSGRQFPNYSSELNVNALELEDSALYLCASSLVEEAFFGQGTRLTVV.

The J gene is TRBJ2-1, the V gene TRBV18; 7 positions match TRBD1. Germline CDR1 and CDR2: KGHSH and LQKENI. This CDR3 has 16 amino acids. Germline trimming cut 1 base from V and 4 bases from J; bases unmatched to any gene: 7. The CDR3 here is CASSPRNSDRYNEQFF. The CDR3 DNA follows: TGTGCCAGCTCACCACGGAACTCGGACAGGTACAATGAGCAGTTCTTC.

In its sample, this clone was seen a few times. CDR3 coding DNA: TGTGCCAGCACCTCCCGCGCGGGAACGCCAGATACGCAGTATTTT. Its protein product is CASTSRAGTPDTQYF. J is TRBJ2-3 and V is TRBV6-5, with D perhaps TRBD2 (6 bases). Trimming cost V 7 bases and J 4 bases, with 18 bases left between them. Germline lookup yields CDR1 MNHEY and CDR2 SVGAGI. The CDR3 covers 15 residues.

The V gene is TRBV19, the J gene TRBJ2-1; 10 bases agree with TRBD2. The V gene end was trimmed by 2 bases and the J gene end by 12 bases; junction bases not matched to a gene: 16. Germline V gene lookup returns CDR1 LNHDA and CDR2 SQIVND (reference sequence). CDR3 length equals 17 residues. CDR3 protein: CASSITGRASGSFRQFF. In nucleotides, the CDR3 is TGTGCCAGTAGTATAACGGGACGGGCTAGCGGGAGTTTTCGGCAGTTCTTC.

J is TRBJ2-3 and V is TRBV27, with 7 bases identical to TRBD2. The CDR3 is 15 amino acids. With 2 bases clipped from V and 6 bases from J, the junction kept 8 bases outside the gene matches. CDR1 and CDR2 from the germline V gene are MNHEY and SMNVEV (reference sequence). CDR3 in amino acids: CASSLTQGLTDTQYF. In DNA, the CDR3 is TGTGCCAGCAGTTTAACTCAGGGACTAACTGATACGCAGTATTTT.

This sequence joins TRBV18 and TRBJ2-5; 11 bases agree with TRBD1. Germline trimming cut 6 bases from V and 1 base from J; bases unmatched to any gene: 4. The CDR3 consists of 15 residues. CDR1 KGHSH and CDR2 LQKENI come from the germline V gene. The CDR3, as DNA: TGTGCCAGCTCCGGACAGGGGGCTGCCCAAGAGACCCAGTACTTC. This codes for CASSGQGAAQETQYF. The entire variable domain, with the rest obtained from reference TRBV18 and TRBJ2-5, is as follows: NAGVMQNPRHLVRRRGQEARLRCSPMKGHSHVYWYRQLPEEGLKFMVYLQKENIIDESGMPKERFSAEFPKEGPSILRIQQVVRGDSAAYFCASSGQGAAQETQYFGPGTRLLVL.

This clone has only one observation. The CDR3, as DNA: TGTGCCAGCAGCTCCGGGACAGGGGCTGGGACCCAGTACTTC. Amino acid sequence: CASSSGTGAGTQYF. The gene calls are TRBV5-6 and TRBJ2-5; 10 bases map to TRBD1. CDR3 size: 14 residues. The germline CDR1 and CDR2 sequences are SGHDT and YYEEEE. With 3 bases clipped from V and 7 bases from J, the junction kept 6 bases outside the gene matches.

This clone was counted a single time. As DNA, the CDR3 is TGTGCCAGTAGCGCCACGGGACAGGGTGAAAAACTGTTTTTT. Its protein product is CASSATGQGEKLFF. The gene calls are TRBV19 and TRBJ1-4; TRBD1 matches at 9 bases. V lost 6 bases, J lost 7 bases, and 6 bases stayed unmatched. The germline gives CDR1 LNHDA, CDR2 SQIVND (reference sequence). This CDR3 has 14 amino acids. Filled out from reference TRBV19 and TRBJ1-4, the complete variable domain reads DGGITQSPKYLFRKEGQNVTLSCEQNLNHDAMYWYRQDPGQGLRLIYYSQIVNDFQKGDIAEGYSVSREKKESFPLTVTSAQKNPTAFYLCASSATGQGEKLFFGSGTQLSVL.

The V and J genes are TRBV27 and TRBJ2-7, with 7 bases identical to TRBD2. Germline V CDR1 and CDR2: MNHEY, SMNVEV (reference sequence). The V gene end was trimmed by 6 bases and the J gene end by 3 bases; junction bases not matched to a gene: 5. The CDR3 is 13 residues long. Here the CDR3 DNA reads TGTGCCAGCAGGGGAGGGGTAAACTACGAGCAGTACTTC. Translation: CASRGGVNYEQYF.

Many counts were recorded for this clone. The chain's CDR3 is CASSRTGASSGQYF. CDR3 nucleotide sequence: TGTGCCAGCAGTAGGACAGGGGCCTCTTCTGGGCAGTACTTC. The genes are TRBV11-1 and TRBJ2-7; 9 nucleotides agree with TRBD1. The CDR3 runs 14 residues. Germline CDR1 and CDR2: SGHAT and FQDESV (reference sequence). J lost 9 bases, V lost 6 bases, and 12 bases had no gene match.

This chain joins TRBV7-2 and TRBJ2-1; D not resolved. With 4 bases removed from V and 5 bases from J, the gap between germline ends came to 9 bases. Germline V gene sequence: CDR1 SGHTA, CDR2 FQGNSA. The CDR3 contains 13 residues. This chain's CDR3 is CASSSYTNNEQFF. In DNA, the CDR3 is TGTGCCAGCAGCTCGTACACGAACAATGAGCAGTTCTTC.

The chain uses TRBV19 and TRBJ1-3; TRBD1 matches at 8 bases. The length of the CDR3 is 15 residues. V trimming: 4 bases; J trimming: 3 bases; junction bases outside the gene matches: 5. The germline V gene has CDR1 LNHDA and CDR2 SQIVND (reference sequence). This chain's CDR3 is CASSSRGLGGNTIYF. The CDR3 DNA sequence: TGTGCCAGTAGTAGCAGGGGGCTTGGTGGAAACACCATATATTTT. Based on the CDR3 plus reference TRBV19 and TRBJ1-3, the full variable domain is DGGITQSPKYLFRKEGQNVTLSCEQNLNHDAMYWYRQDPGQGLRLIYYSQIVNDFQKGDIAEGYSVSREKKESFPLTVTSAQKNPTAFYLCASSSRGLGGNTIYFGEGSWLTVV.

This clone was seen only a few times. At the DNA level, this CDR3 is encoded by other sequences in the same sample as well. The J gene is TRBJ2-1, the V gene TRBV5-1; 14 bases fit TRBD2. Germline V lookup: CDR1 SGHRS, CDR2 YFSETQ. The CDR3 sequence is 19 residues long. V shed 3 bases, J shed 0 bases, and the junction held 8 bases outside the gene matches. For the CDR3, the DNA is TGCGCCAGCAGCTCCTCCGGGACTAGCGGGAGTAGCTCCTACAATGAGCAGTTCTTC. It codes for CASSSSGTSGSSSYNEQFF.

V gene TRBV27 combines with J gene TRBJ1-5; tentative D call: TRBD1 (5 bases). V was trimmed by 6 bases and J by 4 bases, leaving 13 bases between them. This CDR3 comprises 14 residues. The germline CDR1 and CDR2 sequences are MNHEY and SMNVEV (reference sequence). CDR3 sequence: CASRLGRGNQPQHF. CDR3 in DNA: TGTGCCAGCAGACTCGGACGGGGGAATCAGCCCCAGCATTTT.

The chain is built from TRBV28 and TRBJ1-2; 7 positions match TRBD1. With 5 bases clipped from V and 6 bases from J, the junction kept 12 bases outside the gene matches. CDR3 length: 15 residues. The germline V gene has CDR1 MDHEN and CDR2 SYDVKM. CDR3 amino acids: CASSTPTGDRDGYTF. CDR3 in DNA: TGTGCCAGCAGTACCCCCACAGGGGATCGGGATGGCTACACCTTC.

The chain uses TRBV7-9 and TRBJ1-2, with TRBD1 identical over 8 bases. The CDR3 consists of 15 residues. The V gene end was trimmed by 5 bases and the J gene end by 3 bases; junction bases not matched to a gene: 8. Germline V gives CDR1 SEHNR, CDR2 FQNEAQ (reference sequence). CDR3 nucleotide sequence: TGTGCCAGCAGCCCCGAGGGGACAGGCGACTATGGCTACACCTTC. It specifies CASSPEGTGDYGYTF.

The chain uses TRBV7-2 and TRBJ2-5; 8 bases fit TRBD1. The trim removed 4 bases at V and 3 bases at J, leaving 4 bases unmatched. From germline, CDR1 is SGHTA and CDR2 FQGNSA. The CDR3 runs to 14 residues. DNA of the CDR3: TGTGCCAGCAGCTGGACAGGGAATGAAGAGACCCAGTACTTC. Translated, it gives CASSWTGNEETQYF.

This clone showed up just once. The chain employs TRBV18 and TRBJ1-2, with 7 bases matching TRBD1. V dropped 5 bases and J dropped 4; count of bases not matched to a gene: 4. The CDR3 has 13 residues. Germline CDR1 KGHSH, CDR2 LQKENI. The CDR3 here is CASSDRAVYGYTF. CDR3 in DNA: TGTGCCAGCTCAGACAGGGCTGTCTATGGCTACACCTTC.

CDR3 in amino acids: CASSAQGRHYGYTF. CDR3 in DNA: TGTGCCAGCAGTGCCCAGGGGAGACACTATGGCTACACCTTC. The chain is built from TRBV2 and TRBJ1-2; perhaps TRBD1 as D (6 bases). CDR1 is SNHLY, CDR2 FYNNEI, per germline. This CDR3 has 14 amino acids. V was trimmed by 4 bases and J by 3 bases, leaving 12 bases between them.

The chain is built from TRBV19 and TRBJ1-4; TRBD1 matches 8 bases. The V and J ends lost 9 bases and 3 bases, in that order; junction bases with no gene match: 9. The germline V gene has CDR1 LNHDA and CDR2 SQIVND (reference sequence). This CDR3 region has 15 residues. CDR3 coding DNA: TGTGCCAGCGGACAGGGTAGAGGCTCTAATGAAAAACTGTTTTTT. Translation: CASGQGRGSNEKLFF.